This TCR beta chain was observed in a study of T cells expressing NK-cell markers. CDR3 length: 15 residues. The V gene's germline CDR1 is LGHDT and CDR2 YNNKEL (reference sequence). Synthesis of TCR beta cDNA relied on 5'RACE template switching carrying UMIs. TCRdb reprocessed the 5' RACE reads, with one entry per CDR3 protein and no DNA. The listing records hundreds of thousands of distinct CDR3 sequences. The source of this sequence is a man aged 18-75 years in good health. The sample taken for sequencing was blood T cells: a sorted CD56 or NKG2C T cell subset, CD4+ or CD8+ T cells, or bulk PBMC T cells (not recorded which). V usage is TRBV3-1 and J usage is TRBJ1-1; with no DNA, the TCRdb D assignment of TRBD1 cannot be verified. This CDR3 reads CASSQPSQGGTEAFF.